This T cell receptor beta chain was profiled in a study of cytomegalovirus exposure and HLA in healthy donors. With regard to this clone: Its antigen is not known.

Regarding the study as a whole: In vitro testing confirmed a few CMV-associated chains as specific for CMV antigens. The study labeled more than 150 TCR beta chains cytomegalovirus-associated. In the 120 or so validation repertoires, roughly 94% of cluster scores exceeded 0, per a later analysis.

Libraries were prepared by immunoSEQ multiplex PCR; TCRdb keeps only in-frame clonotypes and omits some of them. The table lists approximately 160,000 clones, about 90% of them singletons. This CDR3 is 16 amino acids long. The germline V gene has CDR1 MDHEN and CDR2 SYDVKM. Trimming removed 6 bases at V and 4 bases at J, with 21 bases between. The sequencing sample was made of PBMCs. The chain recombines TRBV28 with TRBJ2-5, with a tentative D call TRBD1 (6 bases). The TCR comes from a woman under 30 in good health and CMV-seropositive. The CDR3 spells CASRPPNRVRGETQYF. The CDR3 DNA reads as TGTGCCAGCAGACCCCCCAACAGGGTTAGGGGAGAGACCCAGTACTTC.